This T cell receptor (beta chain) was captured by sequencing in a study of OX40 agonist ivuxolimab in advanced cancers. Profiled with immunoSEQ multiplex PCR; TCRdb holds only in-frame clones, not every one. The repertoire holds over 80,000 clones, with around 80% as singletons. This CDR3 is built from 11 residues. The germline CDR1 and CDR2 sequences are MRHNA and SNTAGT. Deletions cut 5 bases from V and 9 bases from J, with 10 bases between. The sequencing used CD4+ or CD8+ T cells sorted from blood, collected in a trial of the OX40 agonist ivuxolimab. The TCR originated in an adult with an advanced solid tumor such as melanoma, head and neck, liver or kidney cancer. V gene TRBV6-4 combines with J gene TRBJ2-5, with D maybe TRBD2 (5 bases). The CDR3 DNA follows: TGTGCCAGCAGTAAACTAGGGCCCCAGTACTTC. Protein product: CASSKLGPQYF.